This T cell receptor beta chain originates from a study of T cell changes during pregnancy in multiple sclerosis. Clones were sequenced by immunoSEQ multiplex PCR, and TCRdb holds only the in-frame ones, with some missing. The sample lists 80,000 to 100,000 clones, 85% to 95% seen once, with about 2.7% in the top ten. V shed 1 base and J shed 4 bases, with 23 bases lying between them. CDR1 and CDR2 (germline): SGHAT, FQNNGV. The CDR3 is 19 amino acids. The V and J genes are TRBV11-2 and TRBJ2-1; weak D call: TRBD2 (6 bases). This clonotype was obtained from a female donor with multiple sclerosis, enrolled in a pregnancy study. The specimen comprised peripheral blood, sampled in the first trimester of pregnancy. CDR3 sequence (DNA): TGTGCCAGCAGCTTAGGGAACTTCCAAAGCGGGCACTTTTACAATGAGCAGTTCTTC. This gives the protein CASSLGNFQSGHFYNEQFF.